Sequencing of this TCR beta chain was carried out in a study of T cells in Graves' hyperthyroidism and ophthalmopathy. Whole-study context: Once the initial diagnosis was made, peripheral blood was obtained before any treatment.

The length of the CDR3 is 15 residues. Germline V lookup: CDR1 LNHNV, CDR2 YYDKDF (reference sequence). The ends were cut back, 2 bases at V and 2 bases at J, with 11 bases in the middle. This clonotype turned up a few times. Its antigen is as yet unknown. Amplification yielded TCR beta CDR3 regions, with RNA transcripts as the source. TCR CDR3 regions were first amplified by RT-PCR with HTBI primers. MiXCR, applied by TCRdb to the multiplex PCR reads, yields one record per CDR3 protein. Counted here are a few hundred thousand distinct CDR3 sequences, roughly 20% occurring once; the ten biggest clones make up roughly two fifths. General study points: The model's output predicted ophthalmopathy at a median of about 6.5 months prior to onset.

Sequencing was carried out using blood. The chain uses TRBV15 and TRBJ2-3; possibly TRBD1 for D (6 bases). This receptor was taken from a man aged 18 to 30 with Graves' ophthalmopathy. CDR3 nucleotide sequence: TGTGCCACCAGCAGATACAGGGTCCCCACAGATACGCAGTATTTT. Amino acids: CATSRYRVPTDTQYF. The whole variable domain, filled in from reference TRBV15 and TRBJ2-3, reads DAMVIQNPRYQVTQFGKPVTLSCSQTLNHNVMYWYQQKSSQAPKLLFHYYDKDFNNEADTPDNFQSRRPNTSFCFLDIRSPGLGDTAMYLCATSRYRVPTDTQYFGPGTRLTVL.